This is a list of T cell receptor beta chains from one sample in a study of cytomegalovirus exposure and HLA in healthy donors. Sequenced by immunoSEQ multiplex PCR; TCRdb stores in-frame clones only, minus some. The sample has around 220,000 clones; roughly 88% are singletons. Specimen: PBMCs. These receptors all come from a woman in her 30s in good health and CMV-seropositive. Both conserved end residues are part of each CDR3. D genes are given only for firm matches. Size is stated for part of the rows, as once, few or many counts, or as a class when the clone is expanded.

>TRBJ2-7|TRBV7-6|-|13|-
CASSYGTSYEQYF
TGTGCCAGCAGCTACGGAACGAGTTACGAGCAGTACTTC
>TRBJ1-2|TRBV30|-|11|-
CAWSVSYGYTF
TGTGCCTGGAGTGTCTCCTATGGCTACACCTTC
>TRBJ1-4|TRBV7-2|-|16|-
CASSLNGEQSNEKLFF
TGTGCCAGCAGCTTAAACGGGGAACAGTCTAATGAAAAACTGTTTTTT
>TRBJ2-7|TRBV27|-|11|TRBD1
CASRGGNEQYF
TGTGCCAGCCGAGGGGGCAACGAGCAGTACTTC
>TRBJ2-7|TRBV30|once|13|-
CAWKVGQPYEQYF
TGTGCCTGGAAGGTGGGACAACCCTACGAGCAGTACTTC
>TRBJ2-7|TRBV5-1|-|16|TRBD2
CASSLSGTSVTYEQYF
TGCGCCAGCAGCTTGTCCGGGACTAGCGTGACCTACGAGCAGTACTTC
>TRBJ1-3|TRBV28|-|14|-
CATSDSRSGNTIYF
TGTGCCACCTCGGACAGCCGCTCTGGAAACACCATATATTTT
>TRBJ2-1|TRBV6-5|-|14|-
CASSRGRANNEQFF
TGTGCCAGCAGTAGGGGGAGGGCAAACAATGAGCAGTTCTTC
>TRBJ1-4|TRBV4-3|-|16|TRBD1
CASSQEGGTGSEKLFF
TGCGCCAGCAGCCAAGAGGGGGGGACAGGGTCAGAAAAACTGTTTTTT
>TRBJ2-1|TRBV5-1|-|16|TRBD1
CASSLEPTGDRDEQFF
TGCGCCAGCAGCTTGGAACCGACAGGGGACAGGGATGAGCAGTTCTTC
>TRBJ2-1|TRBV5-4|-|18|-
CASSLGPKEIPTYNEQFF
TGTGCCAGCAGCTTGGGGCCAAAAGAGATTCCGACCTACAATGAGCAGTTCTTC
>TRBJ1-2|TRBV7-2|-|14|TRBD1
CASSADRDSKGYTF
TGTGCCAGCAGCGCAGACAGGGACTCTAAGGGCTACACCTTC
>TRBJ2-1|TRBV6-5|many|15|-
CASSPSSNAYNEQFF
TGTGCCAGCAGCCCCTCGAGTAACGCCTACAATGAGCAGTTCTTC
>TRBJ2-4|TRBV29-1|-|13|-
CSVQALAKNIQYF
TGCAGCGTCCAGGCCTTAGCCAAAAACATTCAGTACTTC
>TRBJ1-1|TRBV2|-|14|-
CASSEWVLNTEAFF
TGTGCCAGCAGTGAATGGGTTTTGAACACTGAAGCTTTCTTT
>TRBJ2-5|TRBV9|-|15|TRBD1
CASSADRLRGETQYF
TGTGCCAGCAGCGCGGACAGGCTGAGGGGTGAGACCCAGTACTTC
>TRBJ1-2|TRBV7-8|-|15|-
CASSTVGTKAPRYTF
TGTGCCAGCAGCACAGTGGGGACCAAGGCTCCGCGCTACACCTTC
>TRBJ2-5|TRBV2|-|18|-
CASSHRVGDAGIRWTQYF
TGTGCCAGCAGCCACCGCGTTGGGGACGCGGGAATTAGATGGACCCAGTACTTC
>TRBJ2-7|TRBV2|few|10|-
CASSDYEQYF
TGTGCCAGCTCCGACTACGAGCAGTACTTC
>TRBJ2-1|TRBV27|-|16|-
CASSLRGEGLYNEQFF
TGTGCCAGCAGTTTAAGGGGGGAGGGTCTATACAATGAGCAGTTCTTC
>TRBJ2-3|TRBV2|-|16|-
CASFALGQRSTDTQYF
TGTGCCAGCTTTGCTTTAGGGCAGCGGAGCACAGATACGCAGTATTTT
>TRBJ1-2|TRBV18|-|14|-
CASSPEAGADGYTF
TGTGCCAGCTCACCAGAGGCAGGGGCGGATGGCTACACCTTC
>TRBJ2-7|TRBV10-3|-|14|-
CAISESGIGYEQYF
TGTGCCATCAGTGAGTCTGGTATTGGGTACGAGCAGTACTTC
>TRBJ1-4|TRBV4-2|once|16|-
CASSQARATTNEKLFF
TGTGCCAGCAGCCAAGCCAGGGCCACAACTAATGAAAAACTGTTTTTT
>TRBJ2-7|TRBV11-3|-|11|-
CASSLGDVAYF
TGTGCCAGCAGCTTAGGGGACGTTGCGTACTTC
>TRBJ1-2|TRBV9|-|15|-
CASSLRWDFFYGYTF
TGTGCCAGCAGCCTTCGTTGGGACTTCTTCTATGGCTACACCTTC